This is a list of T cell receptor beta chains from one sample in a study of T cells in Graves' hyperthyroidism and ophthalmopathy. From the multiplex PCR reads, TCRdb called clonotypes with MiXCR, one entry per CDR3 protein. Here the sample spans hundreds of thousands of distinct CDR3 sequences, roughly a third being singletons. The sample consisted of blood. All receptors come from a woman aged 40 to 50 with Graves' hyperthyroidism. The CDR3 runs from the conserved cysteine through the conserved F or W. D genes are given only for firm matches. Size is stated for part of the rows, as once, few or many counts, or as a class when the clone is expanded.

J,D,size,V,CDR3,DNA
TRBJ2-7,NA,NA,TRBV6-5,CASHPPGRLYEQYF,TGTGCCAGTCACCCCCCGGGACGGTTGTACGAGCAGTACTTC
TRBJ2-7,NA,many,TRBV7-2,CASSFSGAQYF,TGTGCCAGCAGCTTTAGCGGCGCGCAGTACTTC
TRBJ2-5,NA,many,TRBV7-9,CASLYRGGETQYF,TGTGCCAGCCTCTACCGTGGGGGGGAGACCCAGTACTTC
TRBJ1-4,TRBD1,few,TRBV6-1,CASSYFLQGTNEKLFF,TGTGCCAGCAGTTACTTCTTACAGGGGACTAATGAAAAACTGTTTTTT
TRBJ2-5,NA,few,TRBV27,CASSYDPGQETQYF,TGTGCCAGCAGTTACGATCCGGGGCAAGAGACCCAGTACTTC
TRBJ1-2,NA,few,TRBV5-1,CASSQGGVQGYTF,TGTGCCAGCAGTCAGGGAGGGGTGCAAGGCTACACCTTC
TRBJ1-4,NA,NA,TRBV2,CASSAMGLSEKLFF,TGTGCCAGCAGTGCGATGGGGCTTAGTGAAAAACTGTTTTTT
TRBJ1-4,NA,NA,TRBV6-5,CASSSPWDTVEKLFF,TGTGCCAGCAGTTCCCCGTGGGACACCGTAGAAAAACTGTTTTTT
TRBJ1-5,TRBD1,NA,TRBV10-3,CAISGTGYNQPQHF,TGTGCCATCAGTGGGACAGGGTACAATCAGCCCCAGCATTTT
TRBJ2-2,TRBD2,few,TRBV6-5,CASSYSRGRDTGELFF,TGTGCCAGCAGTTACTCCCGGGGGAGGGACACCGGGGAGCTGTTTTTT
TRBJ1-2,NA,NA,TRBV25-1,CASSVVQESRYGYTF,TGTGCCAGCAGCGTTGTTCAGGAGAGCCGCTATGGCTACACCTTC
TRBJ2-3,NA,few,TRBV29-1,CSATGTPTDTQYF,TGCAGCGCTACCGGGACCCCCACAGATACGCAGTATTTT
TRBJ1-1,TRBD1,many,TRBV9,CASSPWDRRNTEAFF,TGTGCCAGCAGCCCGTGGGACAGGCGGAACACTGAAGCTTTCTTT
TRBJ2-7,NA,many,TRBV7-9,CASSLASSRAEQYF,TGTGCCAGCAGCTTAGCGTCCAGTAGGGCCGAGCAGTACTTC
TRBJ1-1,NA,many,TRBV5-4,CASSLWGREAFF,TGTGCCAGCAGTTTATGGGGGCGCGAAGCTTTCTTT
TRBJ2-6,TRBD2,few,TRBV7-3,CASSSPGLAGGAGANVLTF,TGTGCCAGCAGTTCTCCGGGACTAGCGGGAGGGGCTGGGGCCAACGTCCTGACTTTC
TRBJ1-2,TRBD1,many,TRBV10-3,CAISGRQGAIDGYTF,TGTGCCATCAGTGGAAGACAGGGGGCGATTGATGGCTACACCTTC
TRBJ2-6,NA,NA,TRBV29-1,CSILGAAGANVLTF,TGCAGCATACTGGGCGCCGCTGGGGCCAACGTCCTGACTTTC
TRBJ2-7,NA,many,TRBV12-3/TRBV12-4,CASSAGWSYEQYF,TGTGCCAGCAGTGCCGGATGGTCCTACGAGCAGTACTTC
TRBJ2-5,NA,many,TRBV7-2,CASSPGPDGTQYF,TGTGCCAGCAGCCCCGGGCCAGATGGGACCCAGTACTTC
TRBJ1-6,NA,NA,TRBV7-2,CASKRAGNSPLHF,TGTGCCAGCAAGAGGGCAGGGAATTCACCCCTCCACTTT
TRBJ1-1,TRBD1,many,TRBV7-6,CASSPDRGTAFF,TGTGCCAGCAGCCCAGACAGGGGAACAGCTTTCTTT
TRBJ1-4,TRBD1,many,TRBV14,CASSAGQGLNEKLFF,TGTGCCAGCAGTGCCGGACAGGGGCTTAATGAAAAACTGTTTTTT
TRBJ1-4,NA,NA,TRBV12-3/TRBV12-4,CASSSGGPTNEKLFF,TGTGCCAGCAGTTCGGGGGGCCCAACTAATGAAAAACTGTTTTTT
TRBJ1-1,NA,NA,TRBV10-2,CASSNRLNTEAFF,TGTGCCAGCAGTAACAGGTTAAACACTGAAGCTTTCTTT
TRBJ1-4,TRBD1,many,TRBV9,CASSAGQENNEKLFF,TGTGCCAGCAGCGCGGGACAGGAGAATAATGAAAAACTGTTTTTT
TRBJ1-6,NA,NA,TRBV24-1,CAAPRPHSPLHF,TGTGCCGCCCCCCGTCCCCATTCACCCCTCCACTTT
TRBJ1-4,NA,NA,TRBV5-1,CASRGQRHEKLFF,TGCGCCAGCAGAGGGCAGCGTCATGAAAAACTGTTTTTT
TRBJ2-7,TRBD1,NA,TRBV10-3,CASTGQGVYEQYF,TGTGCCAGCACCGGACAGGGGGTCTACGAGCAGTACTTC